A single sample gave rise to the 30 T cell receptor beta chains below, sequenced in a study of STAT5B mutations in CD4+ large granular lymphocyte leukemia. Clones were read by immunoSEQ multiplex PCR, and TCRdb kept only the in-frame ones, dropping some. The table records more than 25,000 clones, around 86% of them present only once. The sequencing sample was made of CD4+ T cells from blood buffy coats. These receptor sequences come from a human donor in good health.

The V call is TRBV6-1, the J call TRBJ1-2; D possibly corresponds to TRBD1 (5 bases). The CDR3 has 15 residues. V was clipped by 8 bases and J by 2 bases, with 18 bases between them. CDR1 and CDR2 (germline): MNHNS, SASEGT. The CDR3 spells CASGFLVPGNYGYTF. In nucleotides, the CDR3 is TGTGCCAGCGGGTTTTTGGTCCCAGGGAACTATGGCTACACCTTC.

This sequence joins TRBV18 and TRBJ2-7, with TRBD2 matching over 11 bases. With V trimmed by 3 bases and J by 12 bases, 10 bases remained unmatched. CDR3 length: 14 residues. Germline-derived CDR1 and CDR2 are KGHSH and LQKENI. CDR3 DNA sequence: TGTGCCAGCTCACCCGGGACTAGCGGAGGGTCGAGGTACTTC. Amino acids: CASSPGTSGGSRYF.

The rearrangement links TRBV9 to TRBJ1-4; D is uncertain. The CDR3 covers 14 residues. V was cut by 0 bases and J by 5 bases, with 8 bases left in between. The germline gives CDR1 SGDLS, CDR2 YYNGEE. The CDR3 DNA reads TGTGCCAGCAGCGTAGGAGGGCTGAATGAAAAACTGTTTTTT. It translates to CASSVGGLNEKLFF.

The V and J genes are TRBV7-2 and TRBJ1-1; D is uncertain. CDR1 and CDR2 (germline): SGHTA, FQGNSA. The CDR3 is made up of 13 amino acids. V was cut by 5 bases and J by 1 base, with 8 bases left in between. The CDR3 nucleotides are TGTGCCAGCAGCCACGGGCCGAACACTGAAGCTTTCTTT. Translated: CASSHGPNTEAFF.

The gene calls are TRBV28 and TRBJ2-7, with D perhaps being TRBD1 or TRBD2 (6 bases each). The CDR3 loop spans 16 amino acids. In germline, CDR1 is MDHEN, CDR2 SYDVKM. The V end lost 6 bases, the J end lost 3 bases, and 21 bases lay between the germline ends. The CDR3 DNA follows: TGTGCCAGCAGCCAAGGGGGAGGAGCGACGGGCTACGAGCAGTACGTC. It yields the protein CASSQGGGATGYEQYV.

The chain is built from TRBV7-3 and TRBJ2-3, with D tentatively TRBD1 (5 bases). This CDR3 is built from 16 residues. The V gene lost 0 bases and the J gene lost 2 bases, with 12 bases spanning the gap. In germline, CDR1 is SGHTA, CDR2 FQGTGA. CDR3 sequence: CASSLTGQGLTDTQYF. In nucleotides, the CDR3 is TGTGCCAGCAGCTTAACTGGGCAGGGCCTCACAGATACGCAGTATTTT.

The V gene is TRBV2, the J gene TRBJ1-1, with D hard to call. V was cut by 3 bases and J by 5 bases, with 10 bases left in between. This CDR3 has 13 residues. Germline V gene lookup returns CDR1 SNHLY and CDR2 FYNNEI. The CDR3 coding sequence is TGTGCCAGCAGTGAGGAGGCCTGGACTGAAGCTTTCTTT. It specifies CASSEEAWTEAFF.

V usage is TRBV15 and J usage is TRBJ2-2; 7 bases are shared with TRBD1. The CDR3 spans 15 residues. Germline-derived CDR1 and CDR2 are LNHNV and YYDKDF (reference sequence). V trimming: 4 bases; J trimming: 7 bases; junction bases outside the gene matches: 9. The CDR3 nucleotides read TGTGCCACCAGCACCTCGAGGGGGCAGGTCGGGGAGCTGTTTTTT. This encodes CATSTSRGQVGELFF. Combining the CDR3 with reference TRBV15 and TRBJ2-2 gives the whole variable domain DAMVIQNPRYQVTQFGKPVTLSCSQTLNHNVMYWYQQKSSQAPKLLFHYYDKDFNNEADTPDNFQSRRPNTSFCFLDIRSPGLGDTAMYLCATSTSRGQVGELFFGEGSRLTVL.

The V and J genes are TRBV2 and TRBJ2-1, with 11 bases matching TRBD1. The CDR3 loop spans 14 amino acids. The V gene end was trimmed by 6 bases and the J gene end by 15 bases; junction bases not matched to a gene: 13. Germline V gene lookup returns CDR1 SNHLY and CDR2 FYNNEI. The CDR3 DNA follows: TGTGCCAGCAGCCCTGGGGAGGGGACAGGGGGTTCGTTCTTC. The encoded protein is CASSPGEGTGGSFF.

The chain links TRBV7-2 to TRBJ2-5, with no clear D. In germline, CDR1 is SGHTA, CDR2 FQGNSA. The CDR3 length is 13 residues. Trimming cost V 5 bases and J 2 bases, with 9 bases left between them. CDR3 DNA: TGTGCCAGCAGCCCCCCGAATCAAGAGACCCAGTACTTC. Translated: CASSPPNQETQYF.

This clone was observed a handful of times. This chain links TRBV27 with TRBJ2-2, with D perhaps TRBD2 (5 bases). CDR3 length equals 11 residues. Trimming removed 10 bases from V and 7 bases from J, with 10 bases in between. From germline, CDR1 is MNHEY and CDR2 SMNVEV (reference sequence). CDR3 in amino acids: CATLAFGELFF. In nucleotides, the CDR3 is TGTGCCACCTTAGCGTTCGGGGAGCTGTTTTTT.

J is TRBJ2-6 and V is TRBV27, with D maybe TRBD1 (6 bases). The germline CDR1 and CDR2 sequences are MNHEY and SMNVEV (reference sequence). Trimming stripped 3 bases from V and 0 bases from J, with 12 bases between. The CDR3 runs 17 residues. DNA for the CDR3: TGTGCCAGCAGTTTGGATGGACAGAGCTCTGGGGCCAACGTCCTGACTTTC. This translates into CASSLDGQSSGANVLTF.

The chain uses TRBV10-3 and TRBJ2-1, with D perhaps matching TRBD1 or TRBD2 (5 bases each). The CDR3 runs 14 residues. V lost 2 bases and J lost 7, with 12 bases in between. Germline values: CDR1 ENHRY, CDR2 SYGVKD. Here the CDR3 reads CAISEAGTGNEQFF. In nucleotides, the CDR3 is TGTGCCATCAGTGAGGCAGGGACCGGGAATGAGCAGTTCTTC.

The J gene is TRBJ1-2, the V gene TRBV2; a possible D gene is TRBD1 (6 bases). The CDR3 is 14 residues long. The V gene lost 10 bases and the J gene lost 2 bases, with 17 bases spanning the gap. CDR1 is SNHLY and CDR2 is FYNNEI in the germline V gene. DNA for the CDR3: TGTGCCACCCAAGAATCGGGGGGCAACTATGGCTACACCTTC. It yields the protein CATQESGGNYGYTF.

V usage is TRBV28 and J usage is TRBJ2-7; weak D call: TRBD2 (5 bases). The germline V gene encodes CDR1 MDHEN and CDR2 SYDVKM. The ends were cut back, 5 bases at V and 0 bases at J, with 5 bases in the middle. The CDR3 has 12 amino acids. The CDR3 region is CASSSGSYEQYV. Here the CDR3 DNA reads TGTGCCAGCAGTAGCGGCTCCTACGAGCAGTACGTC.

V gene TRBV7-9 combines with J gene TRBJ1-2; D call uncertain. Germline V CDR1 and CDR2: SEHNR, FQNEAQ (reference sequence). This CDR3 has 17 residues. V gave up 4 bases and J gave up 6 bases, with 24 bases separating them. CDR3 sequence: CASSSLFVGTVENGYTF. CDR3 coding DNA: TGTGCCAGCAGCTCCCTATTTGTTGGTACAGTCGAAAATGGCTACACCTTC.

This chain connects TRBV10-2 to TRBJ2-7; the D is unclear. Germline V gene data show CDR1 as WSHSY and CDR2 as SAAADI. The V and J ends lost 2 bases and 6 bases respectively, with 8 bases between them. CDR3 length equals 12 residues. This chain's CDR3 is CASSEIGAEQYV. CDR3 DNA sequence: TGCGCCAGCAGTGAGATTGGCGCCGAGCAGTACGTC.

This clone was observed a handful of times. The J gene is TRBJ2-1, the V gene TRBV29-1; possibly TRBD1 or TRBD2 for D (6 bases each). The ends were cut back, 8 bases at V and 9 bases at J, with 17 bases in the middle. Germline CDR1 and CDR2: SQVTM and ANQGSEA. This CDR3 has 12 residues. In DNA, the CDR3 is TGCAGCACACGGGGGCGACGGGGTGAGCAGTTCTTC. Residues: CSTRGRRGEQFF.

The gene calls are TRBV7-9 and TRBJ2-5, with TRBD1 identical over 9 bases. The germline V gene has CDR1 SEHNR and CDR2 FQNEAQ (reference sequence). CDR3 length equals 15 residues. The trim removed 5 bases at V and 2 bases at J, leaving 6 bases unmatched. CDR3 DNA sequence: TGTGCCAGCAGCCTGAGGACAGGGGATCAAGAGACCCAGTACTTC. Encoded protein: CASSLRTGDQETQYF.

This clone appeared a few times. The rearrangement joins TRBV19 to TRBJ1-1; D ambiguous. Germline CDR1 LNHDA, CDR2 SQIVND (reference sequence). V gave up 5 bases and J gave up 5 bases, with 15 bases separating them. The CDR3 contains 14 residues. The CDR3 sequence is CASSPTPLGTEAFF. For the CDR3, the DNA is TGTGCCAGTAGTCCGACTCCCCTGGGTACTGAAGCTTTCTTT.

This clone was recorded only once. CDR3 coding DNA: TGTGCCAGCAGCAAAGGGGGGGGCATATCGTCTGGGGCCAACGTCCTGACTTTC. Encoded protein: CASSKGGGISSGANVLTF. V is TRBV21-1 and J is TRBJ2-6; TRBD2 is the table's D call and was not checked against the DNA. TRBV21-1 is annotated as a pseudogene. CDR3 size: 18 residues.

This chain links TRBV5-1 with TRBJ1-5; tentative D call: TRBD1 (5 bases). This CDR3 comprises 15 residues. The germline V gene encodes CDR1 SGHRS and CDR2 YFSETQ. V lost 4 bases and J 0 bases, leaving 11 bases between the germline ends. CDR3 loop: CASSPGGTSNQPQHF. The CDR3, as DNA: TGCGCCAGCAGCCCTGGGGGGACTAGCAATCAGCCCCAGCATTTT.

The chain links TRBV7-2 to TRBJ1-6; 7 bases line up with TRBD1. The CDR3 length is 15 residues. V shed 5 bases, J shed 9 bases, and the junction held 10 bases outside the gene matches. CDR1 and CDR2 (germline): SGHTA, FQGNSA. The CDR3 region is CASSIRDSQASPLHF. The CDR3, as DNA: TGTGCCAGCAGCATCAGGGACAGTCAGGCTTCACCCCTCCACTTT.

The gene calls are TRBV7-9 and TRBJ2-1, with 9 bases matching TRBD1. This CDR3 has 13 amino acids. With 5 bases clipped from V and 6 bases from J, the junction kept 2 bases outside the gene matches. CDR1 and CDR2 (germline): SEHNR, FQNEAQ (reference sequence). The CDR3 is CASSRQGVNEQFF. In DNA, the CDR3 is TGTGCCAGCAGCCGACAGGGGGTCAATGAGCAGTTCTTC.

V is TRBV7-2 and J is TRBJ1-6; the D is unclear. V was shortened by 0 bases and J by 9 bases, with 12 bases between the two germline ends. CDR3 length: 15 amino acids. Germline-derived CDR1 and CDR2 are SGHTA and FQGNSA. The CDR3 DNA sequence: TGTGCCAGCAGCTTAGCAGAGGGAAGCGGTTCACCCCTCCACTTT. Translated: CASSLAEGSGSPLHF.

V gene TRBV11-2 combines with J gene TRBJ1-1, with D uncertain. CDR3 length equals 13 residues. The germline V and J ends were trimmed by 2 bases and 0 bases, with 4 bases remaining between them. Germline V gene lookup returns CDR1 SGHAT and CDR2 FQNNGV. The DNA of the CDR3 is TGTGCCAGCAGCTTATCCCTGAACACTGAAGCTTTCTTT. It is translated as CASSLSLNTEAFF.

This rearrangement joins TRBV5-6 to TRBJ1-1; 8 positions match TRBD1. Losses at the gene ends were 3 bases for V and 1 base for J; bases not matched to a gene: 2. This CDR3 region has 14 residues. Germline values: CDR1 SGHDT, CDR2 YYEEEE. CDR3 coding DNA: TGTGCCAGCAGCTACGGACAGGGGAACACTGAAGCTTTCTTT. The encoded protein is CASSYGQGNTEAFF.

The J gene is TRBJ2-7, the V gene TRBV6-5; 7 bases fit TRBD1. In germline, CDR1 is MNHEY, CDR2 SVGAGI. This CDR3 has 13 residues. V lost 6 bases to trimming and J lost 7 bases; unmatched junction nucleotides: 9. The CDR3 DNA is TGTGCCAGCAGCCGGACAGGCCTCGGTGAGCAGTACGTC. The encoded protein is CASSRTGLGEQYV.

V and J are TRBV28 and TRBJ1-2, with D uncertain. This CDR3 comprises 10 residues. The germline V gene has CDR1 MDHEN and CDR2 SYDVKM. Trimming shortened V by 3 bases and J by 8 bases, and 4 bases separated the two germline ends. Here the CDR3 DNA reads TGTGCCAGCAGTTTTCGAGGCTACACCTTC. Translated, it gives CASSFRGYTF.

The chain carries TRBV27 and TRBJ1-2, with TRBD1 matching 8 bases. V shed 4 bases, J shed 7 bases, and the junction held 5 bases outside the gene matches. This CDR3 contains 13 residues. Germline values: CDR1 MNHEY, CDR2 SMNVEV (reference sequence). The CDR3 is CASSSRTGTGYTF. The CDR3 region has the DNA TGTGCCAGCAGTTCCCGGACAGGGACTGGCTACACCTTC.